This T cell receptor beta chain was captured by sequencing in a study of metastatic and nonmetastatic thyroid tumors (dated by TCRdb to the early 2020s). Regarding the complete study: Repertoires from peripheral blood and from tumor or nodule tissue samples of malignant and benign thyroid patients were compared. On the study overall, not on this receptor specifically: In both blood and tumor samples, TCR beta diversity was reported to be significantly higher in malignant tumors than in benign nodules.

No treatment had been received by any patient before thyroid surgery. The study retrospectively analysed patient clinical samples collected from about 2012 to 2019 using T-cell receptor beta sequencing. The CDR3 covers 17 residues, taking in both the cysteine and the phenylalanine. Here the CDR3 DNA is all that survives: 51 bases in frame from base 1. Trimmed from V: 3 bases; trimmed from J: 4 bases; junction bases lacking a gene match: 12. CDR1 and CDR2 are drawn from the germline V gene: SGDLS, YYNGEE. This clone occurred many times. The target of this receptor is not known. The input lacks base qualities; no much larger clone sits a single base away. The library was built by means of PCR. The sequencer listed for this sample is Illumina HiSeq 4000. High-throughput sequencing was used to profile the TCR beta-chain CDR3 region of each patient. Under the source paper's analysis protocol: A classifier to discriminate distant-metastatic papillary thyroid cancer patients was built from CDR3 differences across clinicopathological groups. The Shannon index was used to assess repertoire diversity, and the Morisita-Horn index was used to assess tumor-blood repertoire similarity. TCRdb reprocessing: public reads trimmed at Q25 with fastp, clones called with MiXCR, in-frame beta chains kept. The authors' filters were not applied to this entry. For this sample the table gives around 25,000 clones, of which 20% to 30% were detected only once. The ten largest clonotypes hold approximately 6% of the sample.

The sequenced sample consisted of blood. This clonotype was sampled from a female donor with papillary thyroid cancer or a benign thyroid nodule (not recorded which). Some clones in this sample may be carry-over from other donors' samples. The chain links TRBV9 with TRBJ2-2, with TRBD2 matching 7 junction bases. The CDR3 reads CASSARRTGGPTGELFF. The base sequence is TGTGCCAGCAGCGCGAGAAGGACGGGAGGCCCCACCGGGGAGCTGTTTTTT.